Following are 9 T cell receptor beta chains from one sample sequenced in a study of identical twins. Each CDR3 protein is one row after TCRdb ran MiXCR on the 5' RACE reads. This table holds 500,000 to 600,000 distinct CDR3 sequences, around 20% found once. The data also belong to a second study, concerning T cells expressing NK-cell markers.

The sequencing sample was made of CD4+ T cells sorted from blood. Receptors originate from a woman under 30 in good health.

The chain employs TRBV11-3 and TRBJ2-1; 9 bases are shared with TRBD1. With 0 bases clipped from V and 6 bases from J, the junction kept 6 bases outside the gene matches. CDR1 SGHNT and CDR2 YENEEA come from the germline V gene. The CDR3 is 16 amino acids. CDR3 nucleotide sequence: TGTGCCAGCAGCTTAGAGCTACAGGGGGCTACCAATGAGCAGTTCTTC. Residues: CASSLELQGATNEQFF.

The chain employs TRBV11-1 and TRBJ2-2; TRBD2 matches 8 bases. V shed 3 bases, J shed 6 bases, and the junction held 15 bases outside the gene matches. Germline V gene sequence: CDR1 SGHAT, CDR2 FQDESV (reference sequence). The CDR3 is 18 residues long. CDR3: CASSLRISGGSASGELFF. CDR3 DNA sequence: TGTGCCAGCAGCTTGAGAATCAGCGGGGGCTCGGCGTCCGGGGAGCTGTTTTTT.

Here the CDR3 DNA reads TGTGCCACCAGCAGAGGGACTAGCTTCTACGAGCAGTACTTC. As protein: CATSRGTSFYEQYF. This chain joins TRBV15 and TRBJ2-7, with TRBD2 matching 8 bases. With 1 base clipped from V and 3 bases from J, the junction kept 2 bases outside the gene matches. Germline V gives CDR1 LNHNV, CDR2 YYDKDF (reference sequence). The CDR3 length is 14 residues.

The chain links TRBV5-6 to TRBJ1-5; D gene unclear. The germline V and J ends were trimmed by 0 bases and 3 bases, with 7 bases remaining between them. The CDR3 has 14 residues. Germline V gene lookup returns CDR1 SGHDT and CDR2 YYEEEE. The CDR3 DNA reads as TGTGCCAGCAGCTTGGGTACAGTCAATCAGCCCCAGCATTTT. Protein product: CASSLGTVNQPQHF.

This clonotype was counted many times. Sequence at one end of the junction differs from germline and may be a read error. The CDR3 is CSVDVAGGNQKLFF. The CDR3 DNA sequence: TGCAGCGTTGATGTCGCAGGGGGTAATCAAAAACTGTTTTTT. This chain joins TRBV29-1 and TRBJ1-4; 7 positions agree with TRBD1. The germline V gene has CDR1 SQVTM and CDR2 ANQGSEA. CDR3 length equals 14 residues.

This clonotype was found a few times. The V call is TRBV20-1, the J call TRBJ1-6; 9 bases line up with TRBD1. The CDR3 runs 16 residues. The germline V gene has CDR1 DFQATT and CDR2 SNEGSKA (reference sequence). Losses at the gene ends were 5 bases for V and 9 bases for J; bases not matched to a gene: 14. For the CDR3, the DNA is TGCAGTGCTTCTCCTACAGGGGGCCGGGGGGTTTCACCCCTCCACTTT. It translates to CSASPTGGRGVSPLHF.

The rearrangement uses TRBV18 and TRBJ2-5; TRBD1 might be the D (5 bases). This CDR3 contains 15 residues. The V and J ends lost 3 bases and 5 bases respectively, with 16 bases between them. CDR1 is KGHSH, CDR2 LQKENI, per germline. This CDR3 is CASSPRQGPQETQYF. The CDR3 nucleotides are TGTGCCAGCTCACCTCGCCAGGGCCCTCAGGAGACCCAGTACTTC.

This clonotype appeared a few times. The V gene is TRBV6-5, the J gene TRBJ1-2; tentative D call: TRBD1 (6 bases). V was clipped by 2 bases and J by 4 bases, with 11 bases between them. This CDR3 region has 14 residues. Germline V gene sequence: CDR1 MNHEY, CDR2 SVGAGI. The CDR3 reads CASSYGTGIYGYTF. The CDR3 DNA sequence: TGTGCCAGCAGTTACGGAACAGGGATCTATGGCTACACCTTC.

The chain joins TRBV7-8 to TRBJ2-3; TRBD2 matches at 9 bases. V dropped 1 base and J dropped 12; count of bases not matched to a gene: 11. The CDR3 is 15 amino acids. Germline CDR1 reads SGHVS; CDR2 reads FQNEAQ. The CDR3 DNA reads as TGTGCCAGCAGCTTAGAGGGACTAGCCGCGTCGCCACAGTATTTT. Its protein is CASSLEGLAASPQYF.